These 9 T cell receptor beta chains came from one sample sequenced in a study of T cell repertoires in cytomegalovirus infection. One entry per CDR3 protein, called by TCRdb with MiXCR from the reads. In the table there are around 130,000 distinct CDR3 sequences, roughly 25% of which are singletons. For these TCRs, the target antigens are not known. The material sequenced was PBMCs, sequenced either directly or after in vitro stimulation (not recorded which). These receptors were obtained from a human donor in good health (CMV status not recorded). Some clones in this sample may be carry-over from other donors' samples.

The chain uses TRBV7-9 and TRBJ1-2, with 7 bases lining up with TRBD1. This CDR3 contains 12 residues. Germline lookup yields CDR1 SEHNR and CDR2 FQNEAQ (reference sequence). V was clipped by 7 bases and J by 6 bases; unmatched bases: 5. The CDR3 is CASNPGGDGYTF. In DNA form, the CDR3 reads TGTGCCAGCAACCCAGGGGGGGATGGCTACACCTTC.

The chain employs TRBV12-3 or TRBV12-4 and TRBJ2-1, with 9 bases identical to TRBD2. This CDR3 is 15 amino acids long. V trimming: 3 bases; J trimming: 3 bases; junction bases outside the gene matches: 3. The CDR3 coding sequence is TGTGCCAGCAGTTTTGAGACTAGCGGCTACAATGAGCAGTTCTTC. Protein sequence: CASSFETSGYNEQFF.

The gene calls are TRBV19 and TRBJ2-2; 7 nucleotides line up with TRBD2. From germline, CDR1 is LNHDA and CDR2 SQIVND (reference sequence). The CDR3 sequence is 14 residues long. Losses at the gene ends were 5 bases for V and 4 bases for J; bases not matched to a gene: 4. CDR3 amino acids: CASSPSSGTGELFF. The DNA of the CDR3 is TGTGCCAGTAGTCCATCTAGCGGCACCGGGGAGCTGTTTTTT. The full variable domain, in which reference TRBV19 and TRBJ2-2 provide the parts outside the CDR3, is DGGITQSPKYLFRKEGQNVTLSCEQNLNHDAMYWYRQDPGQGLRLIYYSQIVNDFQKGDIAEGYSVSREKKESFPLTVTSAQKNPTAFYLCASSPSSGTGELFFGEGSRLTVL.

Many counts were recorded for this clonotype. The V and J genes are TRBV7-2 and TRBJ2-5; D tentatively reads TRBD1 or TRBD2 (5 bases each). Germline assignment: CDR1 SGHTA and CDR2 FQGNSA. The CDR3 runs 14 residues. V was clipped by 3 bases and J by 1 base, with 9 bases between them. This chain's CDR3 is CASSLGRAQETQYF. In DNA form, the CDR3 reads TGTGCCAGCAGCTTGGGGCGGGCCCAAGAGACCCAGTACTTC.

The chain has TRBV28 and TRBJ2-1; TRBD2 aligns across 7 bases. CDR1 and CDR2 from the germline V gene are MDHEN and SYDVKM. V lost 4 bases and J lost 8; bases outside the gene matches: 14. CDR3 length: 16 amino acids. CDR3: CASSSVGWEGADEQFF. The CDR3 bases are TGTGCCAGCAGTTCCGTGGGGTGGGAGGGCGCAGATGAGCAGTTCTTC. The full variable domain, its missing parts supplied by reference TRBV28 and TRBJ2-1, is DVKVTQSSRYLVKRTGEKVFLECVQDMDHENMFWYRQDPGLGLRLIYFSYDVKMKEKGDIPEGYSVSREKKERFSLILESASTNQTSMYLCASSSVGWEGADEQFFGPGTRLTVL.

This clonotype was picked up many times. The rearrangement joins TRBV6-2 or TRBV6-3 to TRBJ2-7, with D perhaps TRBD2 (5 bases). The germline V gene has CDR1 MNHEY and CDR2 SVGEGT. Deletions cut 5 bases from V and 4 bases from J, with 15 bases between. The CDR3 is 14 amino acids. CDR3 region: CASSQDSSPYEQYF. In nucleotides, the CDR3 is TGTGCCAGCAGTCAGGACTCGTCCCCTTACGAGCAGTACTTC.

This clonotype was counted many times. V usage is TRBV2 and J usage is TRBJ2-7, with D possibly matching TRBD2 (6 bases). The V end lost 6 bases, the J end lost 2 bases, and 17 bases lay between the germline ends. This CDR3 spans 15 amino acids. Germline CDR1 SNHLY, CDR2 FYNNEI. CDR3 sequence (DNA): TGTGCCAGCAGAGTTAGCGGAGAAACCCCCTACGAGCAGTACGTC. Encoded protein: CASRVSGETPYEQYV.

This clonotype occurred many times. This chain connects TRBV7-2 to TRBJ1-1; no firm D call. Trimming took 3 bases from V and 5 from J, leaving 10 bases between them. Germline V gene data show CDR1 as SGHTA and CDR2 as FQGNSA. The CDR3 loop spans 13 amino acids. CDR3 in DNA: TGTGCCAGCAGCTTTGGAGGATCGACTGAAGCTTTCTTT. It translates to CASSFGGSTEAFF.

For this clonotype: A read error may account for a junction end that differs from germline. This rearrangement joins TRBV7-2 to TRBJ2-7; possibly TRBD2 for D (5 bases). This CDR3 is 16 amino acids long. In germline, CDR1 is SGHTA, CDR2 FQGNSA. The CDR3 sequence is CASSLGPDSTQYERYF. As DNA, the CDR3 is TGTGCCAGCAGCTTAGGTCCGGACTCCACACAATACGAGCGGTACTTC.